The text below deals with one T cell receptor beta chain. This entry is derived from a study of neoadjuvant anti-PD-1 for oral cavity cancer. TCRdb's table, derived via immunoSEQ multiplex PCR, lists solely in-frame clones and lacks some. The repertoire holds fewer than 20,000 clones, with roughly 66% as singletons. Germline V CDR1 and CDR2: SGHAT, FQDESV (reference sequence). This CDR3 is 13 amino acids long. The V end was cut by 1 base, the J end by 4 bases, with 7 bases between. This clonotype was obtained from a person between 35 and 79 years old with oral cavity squamous cell carcinoma. The sequenced sample was PBMCs, obtained before nivolumab (anti-PD-1) treatment. The V gene is TRBV11-1, the J gene TRBJ2-5; D is possibly TRBD1 (5 bases). The CDR3 protein is CASSLGGRETQYF. The CDR3 DNA reads TGTGCCAGCAGCTTAGGGGGCAGAGAGACCCAGTACTTC. The full variable domain, completed using reference TRBV11-1 and TRBJ2-5, is EAEVAQSPRYKITEKSQAVAFWCDPISGHATLYWYRQILGQGPELLVQFQDESVVDDSQLPKDRFSAERLKGVDSTLKIQPAELGDSAMYLCASSLGGRETQYFGPGTRLLVL.